This entry is about one TCR beta chain. The target antigen is unknown. This sample stems from a study of cytomegalovirus exposure and HLA in healthy donors. Broader study findings: Apart from CMV serostatus, no immune exposure information was available. Most of the CMV-associated TCR beta chains (in a later analysis) appeared to be HLA-restricted. Cytomegalovirus-associated status was assigned to 164 TCR beta chains.

Amplification used 60 Vbeta primers and 13 Jbeta primers. The repertoire was sequenced with immunoSEQ multiplex PCR; TCRdb's copy has only in-frame clones and lacks some. Of 100,000 to 150,000 clones in the sample, 70% to 80% were seen once. Germline V lookup: CDR1 MNHEY, CDR2 SMNVEV (reference sequence). CDR3 length: 12 residues. The V end lost 5 bases, the J end lost 3 bases, and 5 bases lay between the germline ends. The sample was PBMCs. J is TRBJ1-5 and V is TRBV27; D is unclear. The clonotype was recovered from a man aged 40-55 years in good health and CMV-seronegative. The CDR3 DNA sequence: TGTGCCAGCAGTCGAGTCAATCAGCCCCAGCATTTT. As protein: CASSRVNQPQHF.